This entry lists 17 T cell receptor beta chains sequenced from one sample in a study of shared T cell receptors in the human thymus. Measured with immunoSEQ multiplex PCR; TCRdb has only the in-frame clones, and not every one. The sample has 600,000 to 900,000 clones, approximately 83% seen once. The data also belong to a second study, concerning human thymus T cells.

The source material was thymocytes. These receptors were collected from a girl younger than two with a congenital heart defect.

The chain recombines TRBV10-3 with TRBJ1-2; TRBD1 agrees at 8 bases. CDR3 length: 16 residues. V trimming: 10 bases; J trimming: 0 bases; junction bases outside the gene matches: 13. Looked up from germline, CDR1 is ENHRY and CDR2 is SYGVKD. The CDR3 is CATRVKGQAANYGYTF. The DNA of the CDR3 is TGTGCCACTCGGGTCAAGGGACAGGCAGCTAACTATGGCTACACCTTC.

This clone was seen more than once but under ten times. V is TRBV19 and J is TRBJ1-4; the match to TRBD1 covers 7 bases. Germline V lookup: CDR1 LNHDA, CDR2 SQIVND (reference sequence). The CDR3 is made up of 16 amino acids. The J segment lost 6 bases and the V segment lost 5 bases, leaving 12 bases of the junction unmatched. CDR3 in DNA: TGTGCCAGTAGTCATAGCGTCCAGGGGGTCGATGAAAAACTGTTTTTT. Its protein product is CASSHSVQGVDEKLFF.

V gene TRBV6-1 combines with J gene TRBJ1-5; D is perhaps TRBD1 (5 bases). The germline V gene has CDR1 MNHNS and CDR2 SASEGT. Trimming removed 2 bases at V and 5 bases at J, with 22 bases between. The CDR3 runs 18 residues. The CDR3 nucleotides read TGTGCCAGCAGTGAAATAGCAGAGTTTCCAGGGTTATATCAGCCCCAGCATTTT. Protein sequence: CASSEIAEFPGLYQPQHF.

The rearrangement joins TRBV27 to TRBJ2-7, with 8 bases fitting TRBD2. V lost 2 bases, J lost 4 bases, and 10 bases stayed unmatched. CDR1 MNHEY and CDR2 SMNVEV come from the germline V gene (reference sequence). The CDR3 has 16 amino acids. In DNA form, the CDR3 reads TGTGCCAGCAGTTTACGGGTCGACGGGGGGGATTACGAGCAGTACTTC. Residues: CASSLRVDGGDYEQYF.

This clone was observed a single time. The chain has TRBV5-4 and TRBJ1-2; TRBD1 matches at 9 bases. Germline V CDR1 and CDR2: SGHNT, YYREEE (reference sequence). V was clipped by 4 bases and J by 7 bases; unmatched bases: 11. The CDR3 has 15 amino acids. The CDR3 loop reads CASSASGTGFSGYTF. The DNA of the CDR3 is TGTGCCAGCAGCGCCTCCGGGACAGGGTTTAGTGGCTACACCTTC.

This clone was detected only once. The genes are TRBV7-6 and TRBJ1-2; 7 bases are a match to TRBD1. The germline gives CDR1 SGHVS, CDR2 FNYEAQ. The V and J ends lost 5 bases and 4 bases, in that order; junction bases with no gene match: 4. The CDR3 extends over 13 amino acids. The CDR3 loop is CASSPDRSYGYTF. In DNA, the CDR3 is TGTGCCAGCAGCCCGGACAGGAGCTATGGCTACACCTTC.

The gene calls are TRBV5-4 and TRBJ2-1, with D maybe TRBD2 (6 bases). The CDR3 totals 14 residues. Trimming shortened V by 2 bases and J by 5 bases, and 11 bases separated the two germline ends. Germline V gene lookup returns CDR1 SGHNT and CDR2 YYREEE (reference sequence). CDR3 in DNA: TGTGCCAGCAGCTTAGAGGGACTCGACAATGAGCAGTTCTTC. It translates to CASSLEGLDNEQFF.

This sequence joins TRBV2 and TRBJ2-7, with D tentatively TRBD1 (6 bases). V was cut by 6 bases and J by 3 bases, with 15 bases left in between. The CDR3 loop spans 14 amino acids. CDR1 is SNHLY and CDR2 is FYNNEI in the germline V gene. CDR3 DNA sequence: TGTGCCAGCAGGGTAACTATACAGGGCTACGAGCAGTACTTC. Amino acid sequence: CASRVTIQGYEQYF.

V and J are TRBV19 and TRBJ1-2; D may be TRBD1 (5 bases). Germline values: CDR1 LNHDA, CDR2 SQIVND (reference sequence). The V end lost 5 bases, the J end lost 4 bases, and 14 bases lay between the germline ends. CDR3 length equals 14 residues. The CDR3 sequence is CASSYFGGFYGYTF. The CDR3 coding sequence is TGTGCCAGTAGTTATTTTGGGGGGTTCTATGGCTACACCTTC.

The CDR3 DNA is TGTGCCAGCAGTGAACGGGGAAGGAGGAGCAATCAGCCCCAGCATTTT. It specifies CASSERGRRSNQPQHF. The chain joins TRBV6-1 to TRBJ1-5; D remains unclear. Between the trimmed V and J ends, which lost 2 bases and 1 base, there was a span of 12 bases. The CDR3 extends over 16 amino acids. CDR1 and CDR2 from the germline V gene are MNHNS and SASEGT.

This sequence joins TRBV27 and TRBJ2-3; the D is unclear. Germline CDR1 MNHEY, CDR2 SMNVEV (reference sequence). This CDR3 is 15 amino acids long. The V end was cut by 5 bases, the J end by 1 base, with 13 bases between. As DNA, the CDR3 is TGTGCCAGCAGTCCCCCTGAGACACGCACAGATACGCAGTATTTT. The encoded protein is CASSPPETRTDTQYF.

The chain combines TRBV19 with TRBJ2-1; 8 bases are a match to TRBD2. V shed 4 bases, J shed 7 bases, and the junction held 9 bases outside the gene matches. Germline CDR1 reads LNHDA; CDR2 reads SQIVND (reference sequence). The CDR3 extends over 15 amino acids. CDR3 nucleotides: TGTGCCAGTAGTAGTAAGCGGGGGCGCCTTAATGAGCAGTTCTTC. Translation gives CASSSKRGRLNEQFF.

This clone was counted a single time. J is TRBJ2-1 and V is TRBV11-3, with TRBD2 identical over 11 bases. Losses at the gene ends were 4 bases for V and 7 bases for J; bases not matched to a gene: 6. CDR3 length equals 15 residues. Germline assignment: CDR1 SGHNT and CDR2 YENEEA. CDR3 sequence: CASSYSGGAGNEQFF. As DNA, the CDR3 is TGTGCCAGCAGCTATAGCGGGGGGGCTGGTAATGAGCAGTTCTTC. Combining the CDR3 with reference TRBV11-3 and TRBJ2-1 gives the whole variable domain EAGVVQSPRYKIIEKKQPVAFWCNPISGHNTLYWYLQNLGQGPELLIRYENEEAVDDSQLPKDRFSAERLKGVDSTLKIQPAELGDSAVYLCASSYSGGAGNEQFFGPGTRLTVL.

This clone was seen a single time. The CDR3 coding sequence is TGTGCCAGCAGCTTAATGGGACTAGCACCAGATACGCAGTATTTT. This encodes CASSLMGLAPDTQYF. V usage is TRBV13 and J usage is TRBJ2-3; 9 bases align to TRBD2. The V gene's germline CDR1 is PRHDT and CDR2 FYEKMQ (reference sequence). This CDR3 spans 15 amino acids. Unmatched junction bases numbered 4, after V lost 2 bases and J lost 4 bases. Full variable domain (outside the CDR3, taken from reference TRBV13 and TRBJ2-3): AAGVIQSPRHLIKEKRETATLKCYPIPRHDTVYWYQQGPGQDPQFLISFYEKMQSDKGSIPDRFSAQQFSDYHSELNMSSLELGDSALYFCASSLMGLAPDTQYFGPGTRLTVL.

This chain joins TRBV28 and TRBJ2-5, with 8 nucleotides matching TRBD1. Per germline, CDR1 MDHEN and CDR2 SYDVKM. V was pared by 5 bases and J by 5 bases, with 10 bases of the junction left unmatched. The CDR3 runs 15 residues. Written as DNA, the CDR3 is TGTGCCAGCAGTGCGCCGGACAGGGTAAGGGAGACCCAGTACTTC. Protein: CASSAPDRVRETQYF.

The chain employs TRBV5-1 and TRBJ1-4, with TRBD1 as a possible D gene (6 bases). The V end was cut by 2 bases, the J end by 4 bases, with 9 bases between. From germline, CDR1 is SGHRS and CDR2 YFSETQ. The CDR3 runs 14 residues. CDR3 in DNA: TGCGCCAGCAGCTTCCTAGGGGGTAATGAAAAACTGTTTTTT. It is translated as CASSFLGGNEKLFF.

The chain employs TRBV9 and TRBJ1-5, with 7 bases aligning to TRBD1. The junction had 16 bases not matched to a gene; V was cut back by 0 bases and J by 7 bases. Germline V CDR1 and CDR2: SGDLS, YYNGEE. The CDR3 runs 18 residues. CDR3 sequence reads: CASSVGNHTGERRQPQHF. CDR3 in DNA: TGTGCCAGCAGCGTAGGCAACCATACAGGGGAGAGGAGGCAGCCCCAGCATTTT.